This T cell receptor (beta chain) was identified during a study of T-cell memory formation after mild COVID-19. This clonotype came up a few times. The CDR3 length is 14 residues. From germline, CDR1 is SQVTM and CDR2 ANQGSEA. Trimming left V 6 bases short and J 1 base short, with 13 bases between. MiXCR was run by TCRdb on the 5' RACE reads, yielding one entry per CDR3 protein. The data show just under 350,000 distinct CDR3 sequences, with approximately 13% seen just once and 20% to 25% held by the top ten. This receptor was identified in a man aged 18 to 29 who had mild COVID-19 (a few samples of this study predate the infection). Cell type and time point are not known. The chain employs TRBV29-1 and TRBJ2-1, with a possible D match to TRBD1 (5 bases). The sequencing input was PBMCs or a T cell subset sorted from them (not recorded which). The CDR3 here is CSVVRRGSYNEQFF. Written as DNA, the CDR3 is TGCAGCGTGGTCCGTAGGGGTTCCTACAATGAGCAGTTCTTC.